This TCR beta chain originates from a study of blood T cell repertoires in COVID-19. At the level of the study: PBMCs, B-cell-depleted T cells, or T cells were the source of the cDNA or gDNA that made up the material.

V was trimmed by 7 bases and J by 0 bases, leaving 11 bases between them. The V gene's germline CDR1 is SQVTM and CDR2 ANQGSEA. CDR3 length equals 13 residues. Per the original methods: Scientists estimated how many nucleated cells there were by amplifying reference gene primers. Repertoires were generated with immunoSEQ multiplex PCR, while TCRdb's copy carries only in-frame clones and drops some. The DNA was the basis for D and trimming; V, J and clone size are from that table. The table shows 150,000 to 200,000 clones, with 75% to 85% occurring only once. This clone turned up a few times. The chain joins TRBV29-1 to TRBJ2-3; D ambiguous. The clonotype originates from a man aged 45 to 65 who had recovered from COVID-19. The sequencing sample was made of PBMCs or T cells enriched from blood (not recorded which). CDR3 loop: CSASITSTDTQYF. DNA for the CDR3: TGCAGCGCATCCATAACTAGCACAGATACGCAGTATTTT.